This is a list of T cell receptor beta chains from one sample in a study of blood T cell repertoires in COVID-19. The repertoire was sequenced with immunoSEQ multiplex PCR; TCRdb's copy has only in-frame clones and lacks some. Of over 200,000 clones listed, less than 90% were seen once; the top ten hold around 18%. Sequencing was done on a sample of peripheral blood. The source of these receptors is an elderly woman with active or convalescent COVID-19. CDR3s include the opening cysteine and the closing phenylalanine or tryptophan. A D gene is named only where the DNA matches it firmly. A row's size may be missing; if present it is once, few, many or a size class.

V gene: TRBV7-2; J gene: TRBJ2-7; D gene: -; clone size: -; CDR3 protein: CASSYTTDSYEQYF; CDR3 DNA: TGTGCCAGCAGTTATACCACTGACTCCTACGAGCAGTACTTC
V gene: TRBV7-2; J gene: TRBJ2-3; D gene: TRBD2; clone size: -; CDR3 protein: CASSPGTSGDGDTQYF; CDR3 DNA: TGTGCCAGCAGCCCAGGGACTAGCGGGGATGGAGATACGCAGTATTTT
V gene: TRBV19; J gene: TRBJ2-7; D gene: TRBD2; clone size: -; CDR3 protein: CASSIDAGGTYEQYF; CDR3 DNA: TGTGCCAGTAGTATAGACGCGGGGGGTACCTACGAGCAGTACTTC
V gene: TRBV3-1/TRBV3-2; J gene: TRBJ1-5; D gene: -; clone size: -; CDR3 protein: CASSQASYQPQHF; CDR3 DNA: TGTGCCAGCAGCCAAGCGAGTTATCAGCCCCAGCATTTT
V gene: TRBV10-2; J gene: TRBJ2-1; D gene: TRBD2; clone size: few; CDR3 protein: CASRTSLSSYNEQFF; CDR3 DNA: TGCGCCAGCAGGACTAGCCTGAGCTCCTACAATGAGCAGTTCTTC
V gene: TRBV4-3; J gene: TRBJ2-5; D gene: TRBD1; clone size: -; CDR3 protein: CASSQNLGQPQETQYF; CDR3 DNA: TGCGCCAGCAGCCAGAACCTGGGACAGCCTCAAGAGACCCAGTACTTC
V gene: TRBV30; J gene: TRBJ2-1; D gene: -; clone size: -; CDR3 protein: CAWSSGVAYNEQFF; CDR3 DNA: TGTGCCTGGAGTTCTGGAGTGGCCTACAATGAGCAGTTCTTC
V gene: TRBV12-3/TRBV12-4; J gene: TRBJ2-1; D gene: -; clone size: -; CDR3 protein: CASREGTGNEQFF; CDR3 DNA: TGTGCCAGCAGAGAGGGGACTGGCAATGAGCAGTTCTTC
V gene: TRBV29-1; J gene: TRBJ1-2; D gene: -; clone size: -; CDR3 protein: CSVGAGKEGYTF; CDR3 DNA: TGCAGCGTTGGGGCGGGGAAGGAAGGCTACACCTTC
V gene: TRBV6-6; J gene: TRBJ1-3; D gene: TRBD1; clone size: -; CDR3 protein: CASSSSGGSGNTIYF; CDR3 DNA: TGTGCCAGCAGTTCCTCAGGGGGCTCTGGAAACACCATATATTTT
V gene: TRBV14; J gene: TRBJ2-2; D gene: -; clone size: -; CDR3 protein: CASSQATAGSNTGELFF; CDR3 DNA: TGTGCCAGCAGCCAAGCAACGGCGGGCTCGAACACCGGGGAGCTGTTTTTT
V gene: TRBV10-3; J gene: TRBJ2-7; D gene: TRBD2; clone size: -; CDR3 protein: CAISESGGSYYEQYF; CDR3 DNA: TGTGCCATCAGTGAGTCTGGCGGGAGCTACTACGAGCAGTACTTC
V gene: TRBV30; J gene: TRBJ2-3; D gene: TRBD2; clone size: -; CDR3 protein: CALLAGGGDTQYF; CDR3 DNA: TGTGCCTTACTAGCGGGAGGGGGGGATACGCAGTATTTT
V gene: TRBV9; J gene: TRBJ2-6; D gene: -; clone size: -; CDR3 protein: CASSAPQGGSGANVLTF; CDR3 DNA: TGTGCCAGCAGCGCCCCACAGGGGGGGTCTGGGGCCAACGTCCTGACTTTC
V gene: TRBV27; J gene: TRBJ1-6; D gene: TRBD1; clone size: -; CDR3 protein: CASSFNSDRGIGSYNSPLHF; CDR3 DNA: TGTGCCAGCAGTTTTAATTCCGACAGGGGAATTGGGTCCTATAATTCACCCCTCCACTTT
V gene: TRBV11-2; J gene: TRBJ2-5; D gene: -; clone size: -; CDR3 protein: CASSETREKETQYF; CDR3 DNA: TGTGCCAGCAGCGAGACCCGGGAGAAAGAGACCCAGTACTTC
V gene: TRBV29-1; J gene: TRBJ1-2; D gene: TRBD1; clone size: once; CDR3 protein: CSVTEEGTGIYGYTF; CDR3 DNA: TGCAGCGTCACTGAAGAAGGGACAGGGATCTATGGCTACACCTTC
V gene: TRBV5-1; J gene: TRBJ2-3; D gene: TRBD1; clone size: -; CDR3 protein: CASSLVVGQGGDTQYF; CDR3 DNA: TGCGCCAGCAGCTTGGTGGTCGGACAGGGCGGGGATACGCAGTATTTT
V gene: TRBV6-5; J gene: TRBJ1-1; D gene: -; clone size: -; CDR3 protein: CASSYGGETNTEAFF; CDR3 DNA: TGTGCCAGCAGTTACGGGGGGGAGACGAACACTGAAGCTTTCTTT
V gene: TRBV7-9; J gene: TRBJ2-5; D gene: TRBD1; clone size: few; CDR3 protein: CASSSGTASETQYF; CDR3 DNA: TGTGCCAGCAGCTCTGGGACAGCCAGCGAGACCCAGTACTTC
V gene: TRBV18; J gene: TRBJ1-2; D gene: -; clone size: -; CDR3 protein: CASSAGYGYTF; CDR3 DNA: TGTGCCAGCTCCGCGGGTTATGGCTACACCTTC
V gene: TRBV27; J gene: TRBJ1-5; D gene: -; clone size: once; CDR3 protein: CASRITSITGPQHF; CDR3 DNA: TGTGCCAGCAGAATTACCTCTATAACGGGGCCCCAGCATTTT
V gene: TRBV12-3/TRBV12-4; J gene: TRBJ2-1; D gene: TRBD2; clone size: few; CDR3 protein: CASSLMAGVEQFF; CDR3 DNA: TGTGCCAGCAGTTTAATGGCGGGAGTTGAGCAGTTCTTC
V gene: TRBV7-9; J gene: TRBJ2-1; D gene: TRBD1; clone size: -; CDR3 protein: CASSRSGTESYNEQFF; CDR3 DNA: TGTGCCAGCAGCCGATCCGGGACAGAATCCTACAATGAGCAGTTCTTC
V gene: TRBV27; J gene: TRBJ2-2; D gene: TRBD2; clone size: -; CDR3 protein: CASSRRGTSGTGELFF; CDR3 DNA: TGTGCCAGCAGCCGTCGAGGGACTAGCGGGACCGGGGAGCTGTTTTTT
V gene: TRBV6-5; J gene: TRBJ2-1; D gene: -; clone size: -; CDR3 protein: CASSSTSLAQFF; CDR3 DNA: TGTGCCAGCAGTTCGACTAGTCTCGCGCAGTTCTTC
V gene: TRBV2; J gene: TRBJ2-3; D gene: -; clone size: -; CDR3 protein: CASSEAIGALTDTQYF; CDR3 DNA: TGTGCCAGCAGTGAAGCAATAGGGGCTCTCACAGATACGCAGTATTTT
V gene: TRBV6-6; J gene: TRBJ2-7; D gene: -; clone size: -; CDR3 protein: CASSYRTPKSSYEQYF; CDR3 DNA: TGTGCCAGCAGTTACCGGACACCGAAGAGCTCCTACGAGCAGTACTTC
V gene: TRBV11-3; J gene: TRBJ2-3; D gene: TRBD1; clone size: -; CDR3 protein: CASSLFGTGDGSTQYF; CDR3 DNA: TGTGCCAGCAGCTTGTTTGGGACAGGGGATGGTAGTACGCAGTATTTT
V gene: TRBV7-2; J gene: TRBJ2-7; D gene: TRBD1; clone size: once; CDR3 protein: CASSAGTHTGASYEQYF; CDR3 DNA: TGTGCCAGCAGCGCCGGGACGCACACAGGGGCCTCCTACGAGCAGTACTTC
V gene: TRBV27; J gene: TRBJ2-5; D gene: TRBD2; clone size: once; CDR3 protein: CASSELAGGQETQYF; CDR3 DNA: TGTGCCAGCAGTGAACTAGCGGGGGGCCAAGAGACCCAGTACTTC
V gene: TRBV11-2; J gene: TRBJ2-1; D gene: TRBD2; clone size: -; CDR3 protein: CASSWTSGAQGGGEQFF; CDR3 DNA: TGTGCCAGCAGCTGGACTAGCGGGGCTCAGGGAGGGGGTGAGCAGTTCTTC
V gene: TRBV5-1; J gene: TRBJ2-7; D gene: -; clone size: many; CDR3 protein: CASSVTGTYEQYF; CDR3 DNA: TGCGCCAGCAGCGTGACAGGTACCTACGAGCAGTACTTC
V gene: TRBV18; J gene: TRBJ2-1; D gene: TRBD1; clone size: once; CDR3 protein: CASSPGQGWNNEQFF; CDR3 DNA: TGTGCCAGCTCACCAGGACAGGGTTGGAACAATGAGCAGTTCTTC
V gene: TRBV5-1; J gene: TRBJ1-3; D gene: -; clone size: -; CDR3 protein: CASSLTQGLAGNTIYF; CDR3 DNA: TGCGCCAGCAGCTTAACACAGGGTTTAGCTGGAAACACCATATATTTT
V gene: TRBV7-2; J gene: TRBJ2-4; D gene: -; clone size: once; CDR3 protein: CASSRTPGNGNIQYF; CDR3 DNA: TGTGCCAGCAGCCGCACTCCAGGGAATGGAAACATTCAGTACTTC
V gene: TRBV2; J gene: TRBJ2-5; D gene: -; clone size: few; CDR3 protein: CASRLGDLNQETQYF; CDR3 DNA: TGTGCCAGCAGACTTGGGGACTTGAACCAAGAGACCCAGTACTTC
V gene: TRBV30; J gene: TRBJ2-3; D gene: TRBD2; clone size: few; CDR3 protein: CAWTGTSGFADTQYF; CDR3 DNA: TGTGCCTGGACCGGGACTAGCGGGTTCGCAGATACGCAGTATTTT
V gene: TRBV4-1; J gene: TRBJ2-3; D gene: -; clone size: -; CDR3 protein: CASSLVRQGITDTQYF; CDR3 DNA: TGCGCCAGCAGCCTAGTGCGTCAGGGCATCACAGATACGCAGTATTTT
V gene: TRBV2; J gene: TRBJ1-4; D gene: TRBD1; clone size: -; CDR3 protein: CASRGDRGNEKLFF; CDR3 DNA: TGTGCCAGCAGGGGGGACAGGGGGAATGAAAAACTGTTTTTT
V gene: TRBV6-1; J gene: TRBJ1-2; D gene: TRBD1; clone size: once; CDR3 protein: CASSELGQGFSINYGYTF; CDR3 DNA: TGTGCCAGCAGTGAACTGGGACAGGGTTTTTCCATAAACTATGGCTACACCTTC
V gene: TRBV2; J gene: TRBJ2-7; D gene: TRBD1; clone size: -; CDR3 protein: CASSDRGLEQYF; CDR3 DNA: TGTGCCAGCAGTGACAGGGGGCTCGAGCAGTACTTC